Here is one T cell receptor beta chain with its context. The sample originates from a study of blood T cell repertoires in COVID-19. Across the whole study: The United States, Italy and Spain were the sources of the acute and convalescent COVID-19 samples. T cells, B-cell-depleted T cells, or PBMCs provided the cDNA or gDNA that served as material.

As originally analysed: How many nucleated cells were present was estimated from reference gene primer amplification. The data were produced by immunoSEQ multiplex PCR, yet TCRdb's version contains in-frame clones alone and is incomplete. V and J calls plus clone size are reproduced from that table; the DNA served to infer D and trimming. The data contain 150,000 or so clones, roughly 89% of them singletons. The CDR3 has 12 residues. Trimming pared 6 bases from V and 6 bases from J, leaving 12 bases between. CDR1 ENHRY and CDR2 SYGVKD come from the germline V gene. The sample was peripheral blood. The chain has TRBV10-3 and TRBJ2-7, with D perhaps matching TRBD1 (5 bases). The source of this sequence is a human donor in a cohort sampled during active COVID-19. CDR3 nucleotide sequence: TGTGCCATCAGGCAGGGTTTAGCCGAGCAGTACTTC. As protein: CAIRQGLAEQYF.